The subject of this entry is one T cell receptor beta chain. Its antigen is undetermined. The length of the CDR3 is 11 residues. Trimming pared 4 bases from V and 4 bases from J, leaving 2 bases between. Germline V CDR1 and CDR2: LNHDA, SQIVND (reference sequence). These data originate in a study of T cell clones after liver transplantation. Study summary: Tolerant meant at least one year fully off immunosuppression without liver enzymes above twice normal. Findings and caveats of the study: Low donor cell numbers restricted donor-reactive repertoire measurement in two subjects. Post-transplant time points were not standardized, so conclusions are preliminary.

TCRdb's table, derived via immunoSEQ multiplex PCR, lists solely in-frame clones and lacks some. The sample has roughly 65,000 clones; 80% to 95% are singletons. The TCR sequence derives from a human patient who received a liver transplant. The T cells may partly be graft donor cells. The material was CD4+ T cells from blood, obtained roughly 25 months after liver transplant. This chain joins TRBV19 and TRBJ1-5; no reliable D call. The CDR3 loop is CASSKNQPQHF. The CDR3 DNA sequence: TGTGCCAGTAGTAAAAATCAGCCCCAGCATTTT.